The entry below gives a single T cell receptor beta chain sequence along with its context. The record originates from a study of cytomegalovirus exposure and HLA in healthy donors. Germline CDR1 and CDR2: SEHNR and FQNEAQ (reference sequence). The length of the CDR3 is 15 residues. The protocol was immunoSEQ multiplex PCR, while the TCRdb copy is restricted to in-frame clones and leaves out a portion. The data show roughly 60,000 clones, with roughly 96% seen just once and around 0.9% held by the top ten. Sequencing was performed on PBMCs. The TCR was taken from a man between 18 and 35 years old in good health and CMV-seronegative. The chain links TRBV7-9 to TRBJ2-5; D is ambiguous. The J call may be incorrect, as the DNA end agrees better with TRBJ2-7. The CDR3 DNA is TGTGCCAGCAGCTTAGACCCCCCCACCTCCTACGAGCAGTACTTC. This gives the protein CASSLDPPTSYEQYF.